This T cell receptor beta chain was sequenced during a study of cytomegalovirus exposure and HLA in healthy donors (TCRdb year 2017). Broadly, across the study: According to an earlier analysis of several hundred of the donors, about 179 million T cells yielded over 100 million unique TCR beta sequences and about 300 Gb of sequence data. An early release that covered some 630 HLA-typed donors contained approximately 300 gigabases of sequencing data and 70 million to 100 million unique TCR sequences. Of the 350 to 450 genotyped donors, roughly 80% were placed in the genetic ancestry cluster associated with self-reported Caucasian donors. The study aimed to test whether cataloging public T cell receptors could reveal signatures of past pathogen exposure. The T cell repertoires of some 700 subjects were profiled by immunosequencing and related to cytomegalovirus serostatus. Along with the roughly 670-subject first cohort, a separate validation cohort of roughly 110 different subjects was used. High-throughput TCR immunosequencing, statistical association of individual TCRs with disease status, and machine learning were combined to predict cytomegalovirus infection status. In a later analysis, previously published TCR beta repertoires from 670 or so donors were re-analyzed and high-resolution HLA genotyping was added so that TCR occurrence patterns could be studied. In the later analysis, no new phenotypic data were used to find candidate immune exposures; instead, reliance was placed on TCR beta sequences and their occurrence across donors. To decide whether each TCR beta V gene segment behaved as functional or pseudogenic, an earlier analysis of some 600 of the donors relied on high-throughput TCR beta sequencing. Donor age, sex, ethnicity and CMV serostatus were collected together with the repertoire data. Genome-wide SNP genotypes for about three fifths of the 666 donors were used in a later genetic analysis, which treated that subset as a discovery cohort. All discovery cohort repertoires had been generated on a single sequencing platform. Class I and class II HLA loci were covered by the typing at four-digit resolution. The number of typed donors differed by locus: 629-630 for A, B, C, DRB1 and DQB1; 500 to 550 for DQA1; 606 for DPA1; and about 470 for DPB1. Because of strong linkage in the cohort, five DR-DQ haplotypes were treated as single units for association and clustering. Among some 400 genotyped donors of the cohort, an average of 235,054 unique TCR beta nucleotide sequences were sequenced per donor, roughly 20% of them non-productive. Points the paper makes about the study in general: A further reported finding was that TCR beta sequences accurately predicted the HLA-A and HLA-B alleles for most subjects in the first cohort. In a later genetic analysis, fewer N-insertions in productive TCRs were reported among donors in an Asian-associated ancestry cluster than the 666-donor mean. At a false discovery rate of 0.05, a later analysis linked under 20,000 TCR beta sequences to specific HLA alleles. Some IMGT-functional V segments, including TRBV6-2 and TRBV6-3, could not be told apart with the 87-base-pair reads, so those segments were excluded. Because some donors lacked HLA typing at each locus, the association tests relied only on the typed subset. The classifier was reported to diagnose cytomegalovirus status with high specificity and sensitivity in both the original and validation cohorts. V-gene and J-gene trimming of TCR beta chains was associated with a missense DCLRE1C variant in a later genetic analysis, and the association was replicated in an independent cohort. Compared with equally common non-associated chains, HLA-associated TCR beta chains in a later analysis were more clonally expanded and had lower generation probabilities. The earlier analysis of some 540 of the donors excluded around 17 rarely observed V segments, including chromosome 9 orphons, because counts were too low. In a later analysis, TCR association rates were found to vary across HLA loci, with the most associated TCRs seen for DRB1 alleles and the fewest for HLA-C alleles. This cohort had only TCR beta chains sequenced, and the lack of alpha or paired-chain data limited which features could be detected. Across donors, most TCR sequences were observed very rarely, whereas some public TCRs were present in many individuals. The sequencing pipeline was judged likely to have produced a cluster of highly shared sequence variants as a technical artifact. A later analysis found that most CMV-associated TCR beta chains appeared HLA-restricted, with HLA associations seemingly driven largely by CMV exposure. Several of the top co-occurrence clusters appeared to be linked to parvovirus B19, influenza, CMV and Epstein-Barr virus, according to a later analysis. The study listed 164 TCR beta chains as associated with cytomegalovirus. When HLA alleles, especially DR and DQ, strongly co-occurred, TCR associations were difficult to assign to individual alleles. According to the authors, the approach could potentially be generalized to other disease states and immunological phenotypes. CMV serostatus was the only immune exposure information available for the cohort. Broadly in line with IMGT annotations, most TCR beta V segments showed up in productive rearrangements about 90% or about 30% of the time in an earlier analysis of about 500 of the donors. A few of the identified cytomegalovirus-associated TCR beta chains were confirmed in vitro to be specific for cytomegalovirus antigens. Sequencing depth was assumed to be roughly uniform across donors in the presence/absence analyses, though that assumption may not hold. Correlated functional status among segregating V segments might be attributable to linkage disequilibrium, but an unknown experimental factor could not be ruled out.

A remark on this clone: The antigen this receptor binds is unknown. The input lacks base qualities; no much larger clone sits a single base away.

The library relied on the immunoSEQ multiplex PCR assay. The multiplex PCR relied on a mix of 60 forward primers for TCR Vbeta segments and 13 reverse primers for TCR Jbeta segments. The CDR3 region of rearranged TCR beta genes was amplified from genomic DNA by a multiplex PCR assay. The Illumina HiSeq System was used to sequence the amplified TCR beta libraries as 87-base-pair reads. As for how the authors treated the data: A later analysis tallied tens of millions of unique TCR beta chains across the 600 to 700 repertoires, and approximately 9.9 million of those chains were shared by two or more donors. A nearest-neighbor algorithm error-corrected the raw reads and collapsed the reads into unique sequences, merging closely related sequences to remove PCR and sequencing errors. CDR3 sequences were aligned to IMGT reference sequences to assign V, D and J gene segments. For a sequence to be retained, at least a six-nucleotide match to both a V gene segment and a J gene segment was required. Rearrangements were classified as productive when the CDR3 lacked stop codons and remained in frame with V and J, and all other rearrangements were classified as non-productive. Following IMGT convention, CDR3 was defined as the stretch from the second conserved V-encoded cysteine to the conserved J-encoded phenylalanine. In an earlier analysis of just under 600 of the donors, sequences lacking an unambiguous match to a single V gene segment were excluded. An earlier analysis of 500 to 600 of the donors classified V segments as functional when productive rearrangements were above 56.7% and as segregating when the standard deviation between donors was above 5%. To diagnose cytomegalovirus status from the catalog of TCR beta chain sequences, a statistical classification framework was built. A later analysis assigned V and J genes by comparing TCR nucleotide sequences with IMGT/GENE-DB human TR gene sequences. In a later analysis, CDR3 sequences and most-parsimonious VDJ recombination scenarios were assigned using the TCRdist pipeline. In a later analysis, each TCR beta chain was defined by its CDR3 amino acid sequence together with its V-gene family, and reads without a unique V-gene family were excluded. A later analysis removed 550 to 700 highly shared, low-generation-probability nucleotide sequences to deal with suspected cross-contamination and a sequencing artifact. In a later analysis, a clonal expansion index was calculated for each public chain from normalized within-repertoire ranks of inferred template counts. A later analysis computed generation probabilities with a VDJ recombination model fitted to out-of-frame rearrangements, and checked the results against IGoR. A later analysis scored TCR-TCR, TCR-HLA and TCR-CMV co-occurrence with hypergeometric tests, applying a repertoire-size bias correction to TCR pairs. A later analysis estimated false discovery rates by permuting HLA or CMV assignments 20 times. A later analysis grouped co-occurring TCRs with DBSCAN, adding TCRdist sequence similarity when clustering within HLA-allele-positive subsets. Repertoires with fewer than 30,000 or more than 120,000 public chains, plus five repertoires with anomalous nucleotide sharing, were excluded from co-occurrence clustering. The table comes from immuneACCESS by way of TCRdb, which keeps in-frame sequences with V and J called. Part of the clones is missing from these tables; in studies checked, under half for an unresolved V gene and the rest for unknown reasons. V and J calls and clone size are copied from that table; D and trimming were computed from the DNA. This sample has 170,000 or so clones in its table, and about four fifths of those were observed once. The biggest ten clones account for around 5% of the sample.

The CDR3 measures 14 amino acids from cysteine to phenylalanine. The entry retains the CDR3 DNA only, 42 bases that are in frame from base 1. As encoded in the germline V gene (reference sequence), CDR1 is LNHDA while CDR2 is SQIVND. V loses 3 bases of germline sequence and J loses 4 bases, and the interval between the two ends is 10 bases. The cohort comprised some 680 healthy bone marrow donors. At the time of sampling, all cohort members were nominally healthy, though unrecorded immune exposures were likely present. The donor was CMV seropositive and was included in the group of 250 to 350 seropositive cohort members. A peripheral blood sample was collected from each donor, and TCR beta sequencing was performed on peripheral blood mononuclear cells. The Qiagen DNeasy Blood Extraction Kit was used to extract genomic DNA from the blood cell samples.

The chain links TRBV19 with TRBJ2-1; the D gene cannot be resolved reliably. The source is a girl under 18 in good health and CMV-seropositive. Sequencing was carried out using PBMCs. The CDR3 region has the sequence CASSIGLPYNEQFF. The DNA sequence reads TGTGCCAGTAGTATTGGGCTGCCTTACAATGAGCAGTTCTTC.